This TCR beta chain was recorded in a study of T cells after yellow fever vaccination. Whole-study context: In the case of low-cell-number fractions, SMART-Seq v4 Ultra Low Input was used for preparation.

Study observations and caveats: Peaking faster, on day 5 versus 15, the secondary response was nonetheless weaker. The study noted that FACS-sorted repertoires could contain abundant clonotypes contaminating from the bulk population.

Conversion of TCR transcripts into cDNA relied on 5'RACE template switching, which added a universal primer site and UMIs. Each CDR3 protein is one row after TCRdb ran MiXCR on the 5' RACE reads. Among roughly 500,000 distinct CDR3 sequences listed, over 15% were seen once. CDR3 length equals 15 residues. V was cut by 3 bases and J by 0 bases, with 12 bases left in between. Germline lookup yields CDR1 DFQATT and CDR2 SNEGSKA (reference sequence). This clonotype came up many times. Its specificity is not known. Sequencing was performed on PBMCs, taken 15 days after the yellow fever booster vaccination. The sequence came from a man aged 25 to 45 who received the YFV17D yellow fever vaccine. The chain is built from TRBV20-1 and TRBJ2-1; D is possibly TRBD2 (5 bases). The CDR3 DNA reads TGCAGTGCTAGTCAGTCTAGCCGCTCCTACAATGAGCAGTTCTTC. This gives the protein CSASQSSRSYNEQFF.